This T cell receptor (beta chain) was sequenced for a study of CXCR3-negative and CXCR3-positive naive CD8 T cells. About this clonotype: Its antigen is unidentified.

The TRB cDNA libraries were prepared by 5' RACE with UMI labels. TCRdb reworked the 5' RACE reads into one entry per CDR3 protein, no DNA. This sample's table reports about 150,000 distinct CDR3 sequences. Study-level findings and limits: Hydrophobicity was higher for TRB CDR3s found in CXCR3-positive naive cells than in CXCR3-negative naive cells.

The source material was naive CXCR3+ CD8+ T cells from blood. The subset is: CD45RO-CCR7+CD27+CD95- naive CD8+ T cells expressing CXCR3 (TNR3+). The source of this sequence is a human donor in good health. Some clones in this sample may be carry-over from other donors' samples.

Here the CDR3 reads CASSLTGVTYSNQPQHF. The chain carries TRBV12-3 or TRBV12-4 and TRBJ1-5; the D call of TRBD1 rests on TCRdb alone, since no DNA is present to check it. The CDR3 extends over 17 amino acids.